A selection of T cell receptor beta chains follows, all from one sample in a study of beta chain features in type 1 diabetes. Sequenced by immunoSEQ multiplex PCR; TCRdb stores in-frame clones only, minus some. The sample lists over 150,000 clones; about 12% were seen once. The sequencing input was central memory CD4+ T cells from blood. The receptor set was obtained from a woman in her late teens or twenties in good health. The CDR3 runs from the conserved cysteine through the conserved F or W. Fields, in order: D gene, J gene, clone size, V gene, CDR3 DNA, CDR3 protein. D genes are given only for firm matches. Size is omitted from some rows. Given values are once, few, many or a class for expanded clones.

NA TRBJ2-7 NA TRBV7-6 TGTGCCAGCAGCCCCAGAGTAGCGGCCTCCTACGAGCAGTACTTC CASSPRVAASYEQYF
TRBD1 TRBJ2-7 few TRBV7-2 TGTGCCAGCAGCCGGGGCGACAGGGGGCAGTACCAGCAGTACTTC CASSRGDRGQYQQYF
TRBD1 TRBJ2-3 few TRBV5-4 TGTGCCAGCAGCCCAAGGGGGCGCAGCACAGATACGCAGTATTTT CASSPRGRSTDTQYF
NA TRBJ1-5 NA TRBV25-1 TGTGCCAGCAGTGAAGGGGGACTGCGCCAGCCCCAGCATTTT CASSEGGLRQPQHF
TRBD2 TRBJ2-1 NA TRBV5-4 TGTGCCAGCAGTCTGGGGAGCGGGGATTACAATGAGCAGTTCTTC CASSLGSGDYNEQFF
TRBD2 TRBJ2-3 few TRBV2 TGTGCCAGCAGTCTAGCGGGAGGGACCACAGATACGCAGTATTTT CASSLAGGTTDTQYF
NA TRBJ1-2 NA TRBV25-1 TGTGCCAGCAGTGGGGGGGGAAACTATGGCTACACCTTC CASSGGGNYGYTF
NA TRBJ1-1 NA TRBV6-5 TGTGCCAGCAGTTACAGGGGCGAAGCGAGCACTGAAGCTTTCTTT CASSYRGEASTEAFF
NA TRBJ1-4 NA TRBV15 TGTGCCACCAGCAGAGACAGGACAGCAACTAATGAAAAACTGTTTTTT CATSRDRTATNEKLFF
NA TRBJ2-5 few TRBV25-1 TGTGCCAGCAGCCCTGACAACTACCAAGAGACCCAGTACTTC CASSPDNYQETQYF
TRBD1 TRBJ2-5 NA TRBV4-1 TGCGCCAGCAGCCAACTCCGTCCAGGGGGCATCGGAAGGACCCAGTACTTC CASSQLRPGGIGRTQYF
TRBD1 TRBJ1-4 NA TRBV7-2 TGTGCCAGCAGCCCTTTGACAGGGGGTCTGTTTTTT CASSPLTGGLFF
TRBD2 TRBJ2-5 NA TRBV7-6 TGTGCCAGCAGTCGTATTGGGACTAGCGGGAGTAGGGAGACCCAGTACTTC CASSRIGTSGSRETQYF
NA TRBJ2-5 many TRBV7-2 TGTGCCAGCAGCTTAGGGTGGAGGGAGACCCAGTACTTC CASSLGWRETQYF
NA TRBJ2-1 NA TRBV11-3 TGTGCCAGCAGCCAGGCGGGAATGGGTTACAATGAGCAGTTCTTC CASSQAGMGYNEQFF
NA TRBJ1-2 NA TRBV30 TGTGCCTGGAGTGTGTCAGACTATGGCTACACCTTC CAWSVSDYGYTF
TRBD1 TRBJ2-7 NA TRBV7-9 TGTGCCAGCAGCCCCGGGACAGCTGATTACGAGCAGTACTTC CASSPGTADYEQYF
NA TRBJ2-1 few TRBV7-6 TGTGCCAGCAGCAGGGGGACCATCAGCTCCTACAATGAGCAGTTCTTC CASSRGTISSYNEQFF
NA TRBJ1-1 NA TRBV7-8 TGTGCCAGCAGTTCCAGTAGGGGGAGCGGAACTGAAGCTTTCTTT CASSSSRGSGTEAFF
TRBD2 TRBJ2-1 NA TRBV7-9 TGTGCCAGCAGCTTAGGGCTAGCGGGAGGCGACAATGAGCAGTTCTTC CASSLGLAGGDNEQFF
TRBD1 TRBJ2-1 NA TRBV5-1 TGCGCCAGCAGGACGCAGGGGGATTACAATGAGCAGTTCTTC CASRTQGDYNEQFF
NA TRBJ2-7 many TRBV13 TGTGCCAGCAGCTCCCCCCTTCCGGGAATGTCCTACGAGCAGTACTTC CASSSPLPGMSYEQYF
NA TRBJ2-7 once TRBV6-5 TGTGCCAGCAGCCCCCGGGACATCACCTACGAGCAGTACTTC CASSPRDITYEQYF
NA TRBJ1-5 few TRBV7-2 TGTGCCAGCAGCTTAGGAGGGTTTAGGCCCCAGCATTTT CASSLGGFRPQHF
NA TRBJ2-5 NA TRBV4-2 TGTGCCAGCAGCCAAGATGTGGACTTAGGGGAGACCCAGTACTTC CASSQDVDLGETQYF
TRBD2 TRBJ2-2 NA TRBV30 TGTGCCTGGAATAACGGGGCGGGAGCTTACACCGGGGAGCTGTTTTTT CAWNNGAGAYTGELFF
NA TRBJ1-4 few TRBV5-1 TGCGCCAGCAGCTTGTCCCCCGGGACAAGTAATGAAAAACTGTTTTTT CASSLSPGTSNEKLFF
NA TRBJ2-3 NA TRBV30 TGTGCCTGGAGTAGCAAGCCCCCGGATACGCAGTATTTT CAWSSKPPDTQYF
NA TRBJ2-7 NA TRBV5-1 TGCGCCAGCAGCTTGGCCGCCCCGGAGGTCTACGAGCAGTACTTC CASSLAAPEVYEQYF
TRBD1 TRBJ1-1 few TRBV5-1 TGCGCCAGCAGCCCGGGACAGGGCATGAACACTGAAGCTTTCTTT CASSPGQGMNTEAFF
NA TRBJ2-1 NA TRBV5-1 TGCGCCAGCAGCTCAGCGGAAGAGCAGTTCTTC CASSSAEEQFF
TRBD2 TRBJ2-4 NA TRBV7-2 TGTGCCAGCAGCTTAGAGTTTGCGGGAGAAGTACAGTACTTC CASSLEFAGEVQYF
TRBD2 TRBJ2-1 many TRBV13 TGTGCCAGCAGAGAAACCGGACTAGCGGGTGCCCATGAGCAGTTCTTC CASRETGLAGAHEQFF
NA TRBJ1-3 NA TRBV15 TGTGCCACCAGCAGTCACGGAGGGAGCTCTGGAAACACCATATATTTT CATSSHGGSSGNTIYF
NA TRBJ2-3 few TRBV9 TGTGCCAGCAGCGCAAACCCATACAGAGATACGCAGTATTTT CASSANPYRDTQYF
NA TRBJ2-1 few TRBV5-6 TGTGCCAGCAGCTTGTGGCATGAGCAGTTCTTC CASSLWHEQFF
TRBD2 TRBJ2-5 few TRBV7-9 TGTGCCAGCAGCTTAGGACTAGCTAGCGAGACCCAGTACTTC CASSLGLASETQYF